The 10 T cell receptor beta chains reported below all come from one sample, sequenced in a study of Graves' ophthalmopathy and Graves' hyperthyroidism. The authors amplified TCR beta CDR3 regions from RNA transcripts. The workflow started with a first-round RT-PCR run with HTBI primers and then moved on to a second-round multiplex PCR. TCRdb re-called the multiplex PCR reads with MiXCR, one entry per CDR3 protein. The sample consists of 260,000 or so distinct CDR3 sequences, less than 55% of them appearing once. Material for sequencing was peripheral blood. These receptor sequences come from an adult man with Graves' ophthalmopathy.

The V call is TRBV6-5, the J call TRBJ1-2; TRBD1 aligns across 10 bases. Per germline, CDR1 MNHEY and CDR2 SVGAGI. This CDR3 region has 16 residues. Unmatched junction bases numbered 3, after V lost 0 bases and J lost 2 bases. The CDR3 nucleotides are TGTGCCAGCAGTTACTCGACAGGGGGCCCGAACTATGGCTACACCTTC. Translated: CASSYSTGGPNYGYTF.

Note on this clonotype: This could be a read error, since a much larger clone is one nucleotide away. This sequence joins TRBV2 and TRBJ2-6; no definite D call. Trimming took off 8 bases at V and 0 bases at J, with 8 bases between the two ends. CDR1 is SNHLY and CDR2 is FYNNEI in the germline V gene. The CDR3 is 14 amino acids. This CDR3 is CASGTTSGANVLTF. CDR3 DNA: TGTGCCAGCGGTACGACCTCTGGGGCCAACGTCCTGACTTTC.

This clonotype was observed at least ten times. The rearrangement uses TRBV10-3 and TRBJ2-7; TRBD1 aligns across 8 bases. The CDR3 totals 13 residues. Germline values: CDR1 ENHRY, CDR2 SYGVKD. V was clipped by 0 bases and J by 6 bases; unmatched bases: 1. The CDR3 bases are TGTGCCATCAGTGAGTCGGACAGGGCCGAGCAGTACTTC. The encoded protein is CAISESDRAEQYF.

The chain employs TRBV20-1 and TRBJ2-1, with 14 bases identical to TRBD2. Germline V lookup: CDR1 DFQATT, CDR2 SNEGSKA (reference sequence). Trimming removed 7 bases from V and 5 bases from J; junction bases left unmatched: 7. This CDR3 region has 15 residues. CDR3 in amino acids: CSVSGLAGVDNEQFF. DNA of the CDR3: TGCAGTGTTTCGGGACTAGCGGGAGTAGACAATGAGCAGTTCTTC.

The chain joins TRBV5-1 to TRBJ1-3; a weak D match, TRBD1 (6 bases). V lost 1 base and J lost 4, with 15 bases in between. The germline V gene has CDR1 SGHRS and CDR2 YFSETQ. The CDR3 runs to 16 residues. The chain's CDR3 is CASSLRDKGQGNTIYF. Here the CDR3 DNA reads TGCGCCAGCAGCTTGAGGGACAAGGGGCAAGGAAACACCATATATTTT.

J is TRBJ2-7 and V is TRBV14; no clear D gene. Germline assignment: CDR1 SGHDN and CDR2 FVKESK. V was cut by 4 bases and J by 0 bases, with 10 bases left in between. CDR3 length equals 14 residues. The CDR3 reads CASSPSYGSYEQYF. The CDR3 DNA reads TGTGCCAGCAGCCCTTCCTATGGCTCCTACGAGCAGTACTTC.

The V call is TRBV29-1, the J call TRBJ2-1; the match to TRBD2 covers 9 bases. After removal of 4 bases from V and 3 bases from J, the junction contained 7 bases not matched to a gene. The length of the CDR3 is 15 residues. Germline V gives CDR1 SQVTM, CDR2 ANQGSEA. In DNA form, the CDR3 reads TGCAGCGTTGTAGGTCTAGCGGGGCTCTACAATGAGCAGTTCTTC. Translating it yields CSVVGLAGLYNEQFF.

In the case of this clonotype: The junction departs from germline at one end; a sequencing error may be responsible. The gene calls are TRBV6-5 and TRBJ1-5, with 7 nucleotides matching TRBD1. Germline-derived CDR1 and CDR2 are MNHEY and SVGAGI. The CDR3 extends over 14 amino acids. CDR3 nucleotide sequence: TGTGCCACCAGTCCGACAGGGTACAGGCAGCCCCAGCATTTT. Its protein is CATSPTGYRQPQHF.

This clonotype was counted only a few times. The CDR3: CATSEVGYGYTF. The CDR3 bases are TGTGCCACCAGTGAAGTGGGCTATGGCTACACCTTC. V usage is TRBV24-1 and J usage is TRBJ1-2, with D uncertain. V was trimmed by 4 bases and J by 4 bases, leaving 6 bases between them. Germline CDR1 reads KGHDR; CDR2 reads SFDVKD. CDR3 length: 12 amino acids.

The chain carries TRBV20-1 and TRBJ2-1, with 7 bases that match TRBD1. With 5 bases clipped from V and 12 bases from J, the junction kept 7 bases outside the gene matches. CDR3 length: 11 amino acids. Germline assignment: CDR1 DFQATT and CDR2 SNEGSKA (reference sequence). Written as DNA, the CDR3 is TGCAGTGCTGTACGACAGGGCCGGCAGTTCTTC. Translated, it gives CSAVRQGRQFF.